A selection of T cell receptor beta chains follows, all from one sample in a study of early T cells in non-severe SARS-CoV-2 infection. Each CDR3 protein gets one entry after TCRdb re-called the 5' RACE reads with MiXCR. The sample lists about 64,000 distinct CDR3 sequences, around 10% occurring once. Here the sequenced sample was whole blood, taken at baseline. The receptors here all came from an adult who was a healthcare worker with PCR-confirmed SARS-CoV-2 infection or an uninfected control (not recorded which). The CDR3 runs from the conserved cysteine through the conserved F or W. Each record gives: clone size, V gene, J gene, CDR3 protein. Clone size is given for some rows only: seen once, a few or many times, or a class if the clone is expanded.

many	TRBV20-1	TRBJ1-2	CSATEGMDGYTF
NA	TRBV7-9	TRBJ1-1	CASSLGYANTEAFF
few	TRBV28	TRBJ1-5	CASLWNRGPGNQPQHF
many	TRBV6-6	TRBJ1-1	CASSWVANTEAFF
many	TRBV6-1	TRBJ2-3	CASSEVPPDTQYF
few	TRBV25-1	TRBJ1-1	CASRTGYTEAFF
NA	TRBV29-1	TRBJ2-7	CSARNRAYEQYF
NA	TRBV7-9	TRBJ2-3	CASSFPLQDTDTQYF
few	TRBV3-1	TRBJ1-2	CASSHVPGQTGYTF
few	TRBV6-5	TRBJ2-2	CASSHGLANTGELFF
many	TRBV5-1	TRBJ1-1	CASSLGASVNTEAFF
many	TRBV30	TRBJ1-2	CAWATGSYGYTF
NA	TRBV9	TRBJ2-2	CASSVVVGELFF
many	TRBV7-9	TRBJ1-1	CASSYPRGQGAGDTEAFF
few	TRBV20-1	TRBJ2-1	CSAPLKVIAGYNEQFF
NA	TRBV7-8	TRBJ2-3	CASRTGTSGGARTDTQYF
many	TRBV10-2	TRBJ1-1	CATSGGSLEAFF
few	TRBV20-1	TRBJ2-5	CSALTGTQYF
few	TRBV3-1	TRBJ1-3	CASSQARPKGGNTIYF
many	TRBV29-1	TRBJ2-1	CSVVFVVPEQFF
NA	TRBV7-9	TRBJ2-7	CASSSSTGVWSYEQYF
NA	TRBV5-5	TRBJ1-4	CASSLGAGANEKLFF
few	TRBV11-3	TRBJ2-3	CASSPTSAGRVTQYF
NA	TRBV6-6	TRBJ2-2	CASSYSTGVGELFF